This T cell receptor beta chain originates from a study of blood T cells in healthy people across ages. Study results and limitations: It was found that TCR beta diversity correlated strongly with the percentage of naive T cells.

Trimming at V came to 5 bases and at J to 6 bases, leaving 15 bases not matched to a gene. The CDR3 extends over 16 amino acids. This clonotype was seen more than once but under ten times. As yet, its antigen is unknown. For the second PCR, which ran for about 7 to 11 cycles, a sample-barcoded 5' primer and a J-beta primer mix were used. The authors tagged each cDNA molecule using a template-switch adaptor with 12 random nucleotides. TCRdb ran MiXCR on the 5' RACE reads and lists one entry per CDR3 protein. The data show a few hundred thousand distinct CDR3 sequences, with roughly 28% seen just once and approximately 17% held by the top ten.

The chain recombines TRBV12-3 or TRBV12-4 with TRBJ1-2; TRBD1 matches 7 bases. This TCR came from a woman between 70 and 85 years old in good health. The sequenced sample consisted of blood. The CDR3 nucleotides read TGTGCCAGCAGTCCCCTGGCGGAGGGGGCGTTTGATGGCTACACCTTC. Translation: CASSPLAEGAFDGYTF.